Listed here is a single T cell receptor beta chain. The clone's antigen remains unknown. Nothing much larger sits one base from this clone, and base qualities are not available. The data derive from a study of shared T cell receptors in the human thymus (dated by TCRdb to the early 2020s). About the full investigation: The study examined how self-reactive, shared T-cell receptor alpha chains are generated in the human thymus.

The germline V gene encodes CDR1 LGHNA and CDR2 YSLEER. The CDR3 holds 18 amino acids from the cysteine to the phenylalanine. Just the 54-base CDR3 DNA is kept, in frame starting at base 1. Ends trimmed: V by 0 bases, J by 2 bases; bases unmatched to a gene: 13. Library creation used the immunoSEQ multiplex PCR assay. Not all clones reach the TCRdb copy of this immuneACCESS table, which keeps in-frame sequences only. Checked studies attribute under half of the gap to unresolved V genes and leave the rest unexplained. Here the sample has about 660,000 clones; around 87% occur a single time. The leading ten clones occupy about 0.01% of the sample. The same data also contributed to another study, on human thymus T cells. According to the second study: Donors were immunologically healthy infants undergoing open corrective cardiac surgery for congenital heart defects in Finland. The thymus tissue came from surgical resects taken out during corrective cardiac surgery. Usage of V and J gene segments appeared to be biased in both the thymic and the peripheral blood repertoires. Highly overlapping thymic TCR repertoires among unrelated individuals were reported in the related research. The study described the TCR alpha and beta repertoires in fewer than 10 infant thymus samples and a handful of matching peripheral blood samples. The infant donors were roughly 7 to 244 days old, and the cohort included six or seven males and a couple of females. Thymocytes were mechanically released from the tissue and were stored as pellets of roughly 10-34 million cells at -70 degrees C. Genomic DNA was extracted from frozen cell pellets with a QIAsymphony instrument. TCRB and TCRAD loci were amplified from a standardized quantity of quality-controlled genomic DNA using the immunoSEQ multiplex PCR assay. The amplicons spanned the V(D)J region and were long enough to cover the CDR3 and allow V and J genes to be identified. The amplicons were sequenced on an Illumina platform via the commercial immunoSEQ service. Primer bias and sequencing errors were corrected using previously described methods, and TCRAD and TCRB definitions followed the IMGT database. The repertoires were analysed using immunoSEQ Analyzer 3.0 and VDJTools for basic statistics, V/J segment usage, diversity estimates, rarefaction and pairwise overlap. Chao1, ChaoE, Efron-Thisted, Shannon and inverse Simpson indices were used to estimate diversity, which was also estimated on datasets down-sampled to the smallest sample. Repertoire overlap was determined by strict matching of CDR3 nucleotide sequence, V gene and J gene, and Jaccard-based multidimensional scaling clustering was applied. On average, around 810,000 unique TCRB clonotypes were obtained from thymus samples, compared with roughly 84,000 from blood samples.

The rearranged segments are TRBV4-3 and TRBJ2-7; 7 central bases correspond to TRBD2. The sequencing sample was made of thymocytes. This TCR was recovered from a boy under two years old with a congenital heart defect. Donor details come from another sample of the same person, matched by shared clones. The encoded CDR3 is CASSQDSGTTTKTYEQYF. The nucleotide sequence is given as TGCGCCAGCAGCCAAGATTCGGGGACTACAACAAAAACCTACGAGCAGTACTTC.